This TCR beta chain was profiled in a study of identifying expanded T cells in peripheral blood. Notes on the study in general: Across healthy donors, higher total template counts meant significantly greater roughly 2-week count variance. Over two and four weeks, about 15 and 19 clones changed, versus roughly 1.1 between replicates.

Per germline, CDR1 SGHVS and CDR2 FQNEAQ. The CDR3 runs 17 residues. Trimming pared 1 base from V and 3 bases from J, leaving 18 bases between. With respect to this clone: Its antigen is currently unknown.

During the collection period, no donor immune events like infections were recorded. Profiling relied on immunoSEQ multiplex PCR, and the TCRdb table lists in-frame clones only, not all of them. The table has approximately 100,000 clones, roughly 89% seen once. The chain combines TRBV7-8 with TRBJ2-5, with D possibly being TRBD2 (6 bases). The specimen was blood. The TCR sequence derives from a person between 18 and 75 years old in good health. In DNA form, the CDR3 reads TGTGCCAGCAGCTTAGGCTTCCGGACTACCTACGAAGAGACCCAGTACTTC. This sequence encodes CASSLGFRTTYEETQYF.